The clone carrying this T cell receptor beta chain was counted ten times or more. Its cognate antigen is unknown. Per the germline V gene, CDR1 is SGHAT and CDR2 is FQNNGV. Deletions cut 2 bases from V and 6 bases from J, with 20 bases between. The CDR3 has 18 residues. Amplifying from RNA transcripts, the study obtained TCR beta CDR3 regions. HTBI-primed RT-PCR formed the first round, and a multiplex PCR formed the second. TCRdb reanalysed the multiplex PCR reads using MiXCR and keeps one entry per CDR3 protein. The sample consists of about 620,000 distinct CDR3 sequences, 20% to 25% of them appearing once. This entry is derived from a study of Graves' ophthalmopathy and Graves' hyperthyroidism. Regarding the study as a whole: Forecasting of ophthalmopathy progression by the model achieved 60% to 71% sensitivity and roughly 78% specificity.

The chain uses TRBV11-2 and TRBJ1-6, with D possibly TRBD1 on 6 matching bases. Sequencing was performed on peripheral blood. This clonotype was obtained from a woman younger than 35 with stable Graves' hyperthyroidism. Some clones in this sample may be carry-over from other donors' samples. This chain's CDR3 is CASSLKSPPQGFNSPLHF. The CDR3 DNA sequence: TGTGCCAGCAGCTTAAAATCCCCCCCACAGGGTTTTAATTCACCCCTCCACTTT.